These 10 T cell receptor beta chains came from one sample sequenced in a study of T cells in Graves' hyperthyroidism and ophthalmopathy. Amplification yielded TCR beta CDR3 regions, with RNA transcripts as the source. The HTBI set primed first-round TCR CDR3 RT-PCR. Each CDR3 protein gets one entry after TCRdb re-called the multiplex PCR reads with MiXCR. The table lists hundreds of thousands of distinct CDR3 sequences, more than 20% of them singletons, with 34% in the top ten. The sample taken for sequencing was blood. These receptors were obtained from a man in his thirties or forties with Graves' ophthalmopathy.

In its sample, this clonotype was seen many times. V and J are TRBV28 and TRBJ1-5; 9 bases align to TRBD1. The V gene end was trimmed by 6 bases and the J gene end by 4 bases; junction bases not matched to a gene: 7. Per germline, CDR1 MDHEN and CDR2 SYDVKM. The CDR3 runs to 15 residues. The CDR3 bases are TGTGCCAGCAGAAAAGGACAGGGGAGGAATCAGCCCCAGCATTTT. The encoded protein is CASRKGQGRNQPQHF.

This clonotype has just a few counts. V gene TRBV28 combines with J gene TRBJ2-7, with D possibly matching TRBD1 (6 bases). The CDR3 spans 13 residues. The ends were cut back, 6 bases at V and 5 bases at J, with 14 bases in the middle. CDR1 is MDHEN, CDR2 SYDVKM, per germline. The CDR3 protein is CASSLEQGNEQYF. As DNA, the CDR3 is TGTGCCAGCAGCCTTGAGCAGGGGAACGAGCAGTACTTC.

The rearrangement uses TRBV19 and TRBJ2-1; D may be TRBD1 (5 bases). In germline, CDR1 is LNHDA, CDR2 SQIVND (reference sequence). The V gene lost 3 bases and the J gene lost 8 bases, with 17 bases spanning the gap. This CDR3 is built from 15 residues. CDR3 residues: CASSIGAEPWYEQFF. The CDR3 nucleotides are TGTGCCAGTAGTATTGGGGCGGAGCCTTGGTATGAGCAGTTCTTC.

Remarks on this clonotype: Being one base from a much bigger clone, this may be a read error. The chain recombines TRBV20-1 with TRBJ2-7; tentative D call: TRBD1 (5 bases). Germline CDR1 reads DFQATT; CDR2 reads SNEGSKA (reference sequence). The ends were cut back, 3 bases at V and 5 bases at J, with 14 bases in the middle. The CDR3 sequence is 13 residues long. Here the CDR3 DNA reads TGCAGTGCTAGGGGGCGCGACCTGCACGAGCAGTACTTC. Its translation is CSARGRDLHEQYF.

Regarding this clonotype: A junction end diverges from the germline sequence, so it may reflect a read error. The V and J genes are TRBV24-1 and TRBJ1-3; 9 nucleotides agree with TRBD1. The CDR3 spans 16 residues. Germline lookup yields CDR1 KGHDR and CDR2 SFDVKD. CDR3 coding DNA: TGTACCACCAGTGACCCCCCGGGACAGGGCCTGAACACCATATATTTT. Its protein is CTTSDPPGQGLNTIYF.

The V and J genes are TRBV28 and TRBJ2-1; D possibly corresponds to TRBD2 (5 bases). CDR3 length: 12 amino acids. Per germline, CDR1 MDHEN and CDR2 SYDVKM. V was clipped by 6 bases and J by 6 bases, with 9 bases between them. CDR3 in DNA: TGTGCCAGCAGACTAAGCGGCAATGAGCAGTTCTTC. Its translation: CASRLSGNEQFF.

This chain links TRBV25-1 with TRBJ2-7, with 9 bases lining up with TRBD2. The trim removed 6 bases at V and 1 base at J, leaving 10 bases unmatched. The CDR3 has 16 amino acids. From germline, CDR1 is MGHDK and CDR2 SYGVNS. This CDR3 is CASSGRGTSFSYEQYF. The CDR3 DNA reads as TGTGCCAGCAGCGGACGTGGGACTAGCTTTTCCTACGAGCAGTACTTC.

This clonotype was detected a few times. The J gene is TRBJ2-7, the V gene TRBV2, with 11 bases fitting TRBD2. CDR1 and CDR2 (germline): SNHLY, FYNNEI. This CDR3 spans 14 amino acids. V lost 6 bases and J lost 2; bases outside the gene matches: 3. CDR3 nucleotides: TGTGCCAGCAGGGGACTAGCGGACACCTACGAGCAGTACTTC. Amino acid sequence: CASRGLADTYEQYF.

The J gene is TRBJ2-2, the V gene TRBV6-2 or TRBV6-3; D might be TRBD2 (5 bases). The CDR3 contains 14 residues. CDR1 and CDR2 from the germline V gene are MNHEY and SVGEGT. Trimming cost V 6 bases and J 2 bases, with 10 bases left between them. CDR3: CASRIGVNTGELFF. The CDR3 bases are TGTGCCAGCAGGATCGGGGTTAACACCGGGGAGCTGTTTTTT.

This clonotype was counted a few times. V gene TRBV4-1 combines with J gene TRBJ2-1, with 14 bases identical to TRBD2. The CDR3 length is 16 residues. Losses at the gene ends were 8 bases for V and 2 bases for J; bases not matched to a gene: 5. Germline loops: CDR1 MGHRA, CDR2 YSYEKL. CDR3 nucleotides: TGCGCCAGCGGGGGGGGACTAGCGGGAGCCTACAATGAGCAGTTCTTC. Its protein product is CASGGGLAGAYNEQFF.